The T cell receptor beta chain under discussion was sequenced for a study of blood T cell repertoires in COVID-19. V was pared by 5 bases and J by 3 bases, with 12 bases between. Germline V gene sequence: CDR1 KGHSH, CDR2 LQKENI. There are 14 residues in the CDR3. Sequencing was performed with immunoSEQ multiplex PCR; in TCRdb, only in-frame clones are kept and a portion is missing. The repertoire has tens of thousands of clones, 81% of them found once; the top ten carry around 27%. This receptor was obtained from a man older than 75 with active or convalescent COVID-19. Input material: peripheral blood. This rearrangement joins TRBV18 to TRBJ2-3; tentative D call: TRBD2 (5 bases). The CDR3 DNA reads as TGTGCCAGCTCATACCTCGGAGGTACAGATACGCAGTATTTT. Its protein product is CASSYLGGTDTQYF.